This TCR beta chain was identified during a study of human T cells and chemical hapten exposure. TCRdb reprocessed the RACE reads via MiXCR and lists one record per CDR3 protein. The sample lists fewer than 350,000 distinct CDR3 sequences; over 7.5% were seen once. Regarding time point: pre-sensitization, week 0. Treatment defined: therapeutic diphenylcyclopropenone sensitization with weekly scalp DPC. Patients had alopecia, were aged 18 to 70, and were not pregnant. The CDR3 has 15 amino acids. CDR1 SGDLS and CDR2 YYNGEE come from the germline V gene. Germline trimming cut 0 bases from V and 8 bases from J; bases unmatched to any gene: 10.

The input for sequencing was whole blood, taken in connection with sensitization to the hapten diphenylcyclopropenone (DPC). The chain combines TRBV9 with TRBJ1-2; TRBD1 aligns across 7 bases. The sequence was obtained from a man younger than 35 with alopecia areata. Some clones in this sample may be carry-over from other donors' samples. DNA for the CDR3: TGTGCCAGCAGCGTAGAGGGACAGCTCTATGGCGGCTACACCTTC. Translating gives CASSVEGQLYGGYTF.